Each of the 2 T cell receptor beta chains below was sequenced from the same sample in a study of blood T cells in healthy people across ages. Alongside a J-beta primer mix, a sample-barcoded 5' primer served in a second PCR lasting about 7 to 11 cycles. TCRdb re-derived calls from the 5' RACE reads in MiXCR, one entry per CDR3 protein. Of some 850,000 distinct CDR3 sequences listed, 20% to 30% are singletons. The sample was also reused in another study, on T cells of mothers and their children.

Sequences were obtained from blood. The origin of the receptors is a boy between 10 and 17 years old in good health.

This clonotype was found a few times. V gene TRBV7-9 combines with J gene TRBJ2-5, with a weak D call TRBD2 (7 bases). Germline CDR1 is SEHNR and CDR2 is FQNEAQ (reference sequence). This CDR3 has 17 amino acids. With 0 bases removed from V and 0 bases from J, the gap between germline ends came to 14 bases. The CDR3 DNA sequence: TGTGCCAGCAGCTTAGCGGTCGGCGGGGGCTACCAAGAGACCCAGTACTTC. Encoded protein: CASSLAVGGGYQETQYF. Combining the CDR3 with reference TRBV7-9 and TRBJ2-5 gives the whole variable domain DTGVSQNPRHKITKRGQNVTFRCDPISEHNRLYWYRQTLGQGPEFLTYFQNEAQLEKSRLLSDRFSAERPKGSFSTLEIQRTEQGDSAMYLCASSLAVGGGYQETQYFGPGTRLLVL.

This chain joins TRBV2 and TRBJ2-7; TRBD2 agrees at 16 bases. CDR1 and CDR2 from the germline V gene are SNHLY and FYNNEI. Losses at the gene ends were 6 bases for V and 7 bases for J; bases not matched to a gene: 3. The CDR3 covers 14 residues. CDR3 DNA: TGTGCCAGCAGGGGGACTAGCGGGGGGGGTGAGCAGTACTTC. Translation: CASRGTSGGGEQYF.